Each of the 17 T cell receptor beta chains below was sequenced from the same sample in a study of T-cell reconstitution after alpha-beta-depleted transplantation in children. The TCRbeta library incorporated unique molecular identifiers. TCRdb independently ran MiXCR on the PCR reads; one entry per CDR3 protein. The data hold about 110,000 distinct CDR3 sequences, with 5.5% to 6.5% observed a single time. This sample comprised PBMCs, mostly from graft donor cells, obtained 360 days after TCRalphabeta/CD19-depleted stem cell transplant. Receptors originate from a male patient aged 2 to 9 who had a stem cell transplant for acute lymphoblastic leukemia, so the T cells may come from the graft donor.

This clonotype occurred a few times. This chain links TRBV6-1 with TRBJ2-7, with TRBD1 as a possible D gene (6 bases). Germline CDR1 is MNHNS and CDR2 is SASEGT. Deletions cut 6 bases from V and 0 bases from J, with 27 bases between. CDR3 length: 19 residues. The CDR3 sequence is CASRIGPFLQGRSSYEQYF. In DNA, the CDR3 is TGTGCCAGCAGGATAGGGCCCTTCCTACAGGGACGTAGCTCCTACGAGCAGTACTTC.

This clonotype came up a few times. The chain uses TRBV7-9 and TRBJ2-7, with a weak D call TRBD1 (6 bases). In germline, CDR1 is SEHNR, CDR2 FQNEAQ (reference sequence). V was pared by 1 base and J by 3 bases, with 19 bases between. This CDR3 has 17 residues. CDR3 loop: CASSLVGLGTPIYEQYF. The CDR3 coding sequence is TGTGCCAGCAGCTTAGTGGGCCTAGGGACACCCATCTACGAGCAGTACTTC.

The table lists this clonotype with a count of one. This may stem from a read error, because a much larger clone lies one nucleotide away. The chain joins TRBV9 to TRBJ2-7; 13 bases map to TRBD2. J was trimmed by 5 bases and V by 4 bases; bases with no gene match: 9. Germline V gene data show CDR1 as SGDLS and CDR2 as YYNGEE. CDR3 length equals 16 residues. Written as DNA, the CDR3 is TGTGCCAGCAGCCTAAGGACTAGCGGGAGCATACACGAGCAGTACTTC. Translation: CASSLRTSGSIHEQYF.

CDR3 region: CASSLSGLAGGLREQYF. CDR3 sequence (DNA): TGTGCCAGCAGTTTATCAGGCCTAGCGGGAGGCCTACGCGAGCAGTACTTC. This chain connects TRBV27 to TRBJ2-7; TRBD2 agrees at 11 bases. Germline CDR1 is MNHEY and CDR2 is SMNVEV (reference sequence). V trimming: 0 bases; J trimming: 6 bases; junction bases outside the gene matches: 10. CDR3 length equals 17 residues.

Many counts were recorded for this clonotype. The V gene is TRBV14, the J gene TRBJ1-1; D ambiguous. V was pared by 3 bases and J by 6 bases, with 11 bases between. In germline, CDR1 is SGHDN, CDR2 FVKESK. The CDR3 contains 13 residues. The CDR3 sequence is CASSHLRRAEAFF. The CDR3 DNA follows: TGTGCCAGCAGCCATTTAAGGCGTGCTGAAGCTTTCTTT.

In this sample, this clonotype turned up many times. The V and J genes are TRBV5-6 and TRBJ2-5; 10 bases agree with TRBD1. The J segment lost 4 bases and the V segment lost 3 bases, leaving 6 bases of the junction unmatched. CDR1 and CDR2 (germline): SGHDT, YYEEEE. This CDR3 is 15 amino acids long. Here the CDR3 DNA reads TGTGCCAGCAGCTGGGACAGGGGCTGGGGAGAGACCCAGTACTTC. Its protein is CASSWDRGWGETQYF. The entire variable domain, with the rest obtained from reference TRBV5-6 and TRBJ2-5, is as follows: DAGVTQSPTHLIKTRGQQVTLRCSPKSGHDTVSWYQQALGQGPQFIFQYYEEEERQRGNFPDRFSGHQFPNYSSELNVNALLLGDSALYLCASSWDRGWGETQYFGPGTRLLVL.

This clonotype appeared a few times. The rearrangement joins TRBV3-1 to TRBJ2-5, with 9 bases matching TRBD1. V shed 3 bases, J shed 9 bases, and the junction held 8 bases outside the gene matches. The germline CDR1 and CDR2 sequences are LGHDT and YNNKEL (reference sequence). The CDR3 sequence is 14 residues long. The CDR3 DNA reads as TGTGCCAGCAGCCACCGGACAGGGGAGTATGCCCAGTACTTC. Amino acids: CASSHRTGEYAQYF.

Concerning this clonotype itself: A much larger clone sits a single nucleotide away, making a read error possible. The CDR3 DNA follows: TGCAGTGCTACAATACCCCCCTACGACCAGTACTTC. Encoded protein: CSATIPPYDQYF. The V and J genes are TRBV20-1 and TRBJ2-7; D remains unclear. Germline values: CDR1 DFQATT, CDR2 SNEGSKA (reference sequence). The CDR3 is made up of 12 amino acids.

This clonotype occurred many times. V usage is TRBV6-2 or TRBV6-3 and J usage is TRBJ2-7; D is undetermined. CDR3 size: 13 residues. The germline V gene has CDR1 MNHEY and CDR2 SVGEGT. V was trimmed by 7 bases and J by 2 bases, leaving 12 bases between them. CDR3 residues: CASNGRLTYEQYF. Here the CDR3 DNA reads TGTGCCAGCAATGGACGGCTGACCTACGAGCAGTACTTC.

This clonotype has ten or more counts. The gene calls are TRBV10-3 and TRBJ2-3; 13 bases match TRBD2. The germline V gene encodes CDR1 ENHRY and CDR2 SYGVKD. V shed 0 bases, J shed 6 bases, and the junction held 0 bases outside the gene matches. This CDR3 contains 15 residues. DNA of the CDR3: TGTGCCATCAGTGAGTCGGGACTAGCGGGGGATACGCAGTATTTT. Translating it yields CAISESGLAGDTQYF.

There are many counts of this clonotype. The genes are TRBV7-8 and TRBJ1-2; TRBD1 matches 7 bases. Germline CDR1 SGHVS, CDR2 FQNEAQ. This CDR3 region has 13 residues. V gave up 3 bases and J gave up 4 bases; unmatched junction bases: 2. The CDR3 region is CASSLWDSYGYTF. The DNA for the CDR3 is TGTGCCAGCAGCTTGTGGGACAGCTATGGCTACACCTTC.

In this sample, this clonotype turned up a few times. The chain joins TRBV6-2 or TRBV6-3 to TRBJ2-2; D unclear. Trimming removed 7 bases from V and 1 base from J, with 16 bases in between. Per germline, CDR1 MNHEY and CDR2 SVGEGT. This CDR3 region has 16 residues. In DNA, the CDR3 is TGTGCCAGCACCCTTACGGGCACCTTGAACACCGGGGAGCTGTTTTTT. Protein sequence: CASTLTGTLNTGELFF.

This clonotype was seen a few times. The rearrangement joins TRBV7-2 to TRBJ2-7, with 7 bases lining up with TRBD1. This CDR3 has 15 residues. CDR1 is SGHTA and CDR2 is FQGNSA in the germline V gene. After removal of 3 bases from V and 2 bases from J, the junction contained 7 bases not matched to a gene. The CDR3 here is CASSFGQDPTYEQYF. CDR3 nucleotides: TGTGCCAGCAGCTTCGGACAGGACCCTACCTACGAGCAGTACTTC.

The gene calls are TRBV29-1 and TRBJ1-1; 8 bases are shared with TRBD1. Per germline, CDR1 SQVTM and CDR2 ANQGSEA. The CDR3 runs to 15 residues. Unmatched junction bases numbered 7, after V lost 4 bases and J lost 0 bases. CDR3 region: CSVGTGKGLNTEAFF. The CDR3 DNA is TGCAGCGTTGGGACAGGGAAAGGCTTGAACACTGAAGCTTTCTTT. Variable domain in full (rest from reference TRBV29-1 and TRBJ1-1): SAVISQKPSRDICQRGTSLTIQCQVDSQVTMMFWYRQQPGQSLTLIATANQGSEATYESGFVIDKFPISRPNLTFSTLTVSNMSPEDSSIYLCSVGTGKGLNTEAFFGQGTRLTVV.

The chain links TRBV6-1 to TRBJ2-7; perhaps TRBD1 as D (6 bases). This CDR3 is built from 13 residues. Trimming left V 5 bases short and J 3 bases short, with 11 bases between. CDR1 is MNHNS, CDR2 SASEGT, per germline. The chain's CDR3 is CASSPDSFYEQYF. The CDR3 DNA sequence: TGTGCCAGCAGTCCGGACAGTTTCTACGAGCAGTACTTC.

This clonotype was seen a handful of times. The chain carries TRBV27 and TRBJ1-5, with D unclear. The V end lost 5 bases, the J end lost 0 bases, and 11 bases lay between the germline ends. CDR3 length: 15 residues. Germline V CDR1 and CDR2: MNHEY, SMNVEV (reference sequence). The CDR3 DNA sequence: TGTGCCAGCAGTCCCGCCAGGTATAGCAATCAGCCCCAGCATTTT. The encoded protein is CASSPARYSNQPQHF.

This clonotype was counted between two and nine times. This chain connects TRBV6-5 to TRBJ1-5; D perhaps matches TRBD1 (5 bases). The germline gives CDR1 MNHEY, CDR2 SVGAGI. This CDR3 has 17 residues. V gave up 1 base and J gave up 0 bases, with 13 bases separating them. CDR3 sequence reads: CASSYYPQGNSNQPQHF. The CDR3, as DNA: TGTGCCAGCAGTTACTACCCCCAGGGTAATAGCAATCAGCCCCAGCATTTT.